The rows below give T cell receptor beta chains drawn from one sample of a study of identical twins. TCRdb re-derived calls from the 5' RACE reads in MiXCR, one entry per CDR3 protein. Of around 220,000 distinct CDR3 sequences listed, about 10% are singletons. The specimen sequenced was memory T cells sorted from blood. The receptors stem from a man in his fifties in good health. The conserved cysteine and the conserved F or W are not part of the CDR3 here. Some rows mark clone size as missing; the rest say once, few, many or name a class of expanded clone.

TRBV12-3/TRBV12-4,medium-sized,ASSFGATFNTGELF
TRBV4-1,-,ASSQVGGLGGVF
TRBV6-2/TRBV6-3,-,ASNEAFPNTGELF
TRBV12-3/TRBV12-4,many,ASSLVKGTEAF
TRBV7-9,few,ASSLAGGGNQPQH
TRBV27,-,ASSFSGLSNQPQH
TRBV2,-,ASTPEGSNQPQH
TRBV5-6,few,ASSSQRGGVNTQY
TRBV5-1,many,ASSAQGKEAF
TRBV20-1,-,SASKSRSGRARLETQY
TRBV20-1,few,SARKRGAGTDTQY
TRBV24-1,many,ATSRAGGTTDTQY
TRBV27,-,VSSPDSYGNQPQH
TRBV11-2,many,ASSPVRRGSTDTQY